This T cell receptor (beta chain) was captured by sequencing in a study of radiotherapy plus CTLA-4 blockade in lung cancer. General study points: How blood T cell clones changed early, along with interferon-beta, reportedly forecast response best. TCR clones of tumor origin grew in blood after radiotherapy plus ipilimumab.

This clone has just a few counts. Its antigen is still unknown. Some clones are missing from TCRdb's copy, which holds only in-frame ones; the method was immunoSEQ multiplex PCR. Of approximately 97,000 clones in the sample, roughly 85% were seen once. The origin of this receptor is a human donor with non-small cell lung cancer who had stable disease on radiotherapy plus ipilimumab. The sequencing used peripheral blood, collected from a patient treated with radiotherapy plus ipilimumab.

In DNA form, the CDR3 reads TGTGCCAGCAGCTTGGGGCAGGCCTCGGAAAAACTGTTTTTT. It specifies CASSLGQASEKLFF. The chain is built from TRBV5-4 and TRBJ1-4; no clear D gene. The CDR3 is 14 amino acids. Germline assignment: CDR1 SGHNT and CDR2 YYREEE (reference sequence). Trimming left V 0 bases short and J 8 bases short, with 11 bases between.